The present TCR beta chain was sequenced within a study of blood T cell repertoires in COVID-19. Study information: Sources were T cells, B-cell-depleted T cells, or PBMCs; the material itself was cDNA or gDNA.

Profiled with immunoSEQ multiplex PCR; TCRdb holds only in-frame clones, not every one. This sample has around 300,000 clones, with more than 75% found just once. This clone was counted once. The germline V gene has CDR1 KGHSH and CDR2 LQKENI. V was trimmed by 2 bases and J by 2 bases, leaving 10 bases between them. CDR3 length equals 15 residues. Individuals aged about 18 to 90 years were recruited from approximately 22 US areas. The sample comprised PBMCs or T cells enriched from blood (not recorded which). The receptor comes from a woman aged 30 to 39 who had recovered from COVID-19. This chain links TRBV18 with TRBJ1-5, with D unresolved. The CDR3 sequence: CASSPGQMGNQPQHF. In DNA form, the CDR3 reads TGTGCCAGCTCACCAGGGCAGATGGGCAATCAGCCCCAGCATTTT.